Shown below are 10 T cell receptor beta chains from a single sample sequenced in a study of OX40 agonist ivuxolimab in advanced cancers. Generated by immunoSEQ multiplex PCR, the TCRdb table keeps only in-frame clones and is missing some. Counted here are tens of thousands of clones, 85% to 90% occurring once; the ten biggest clones make up roughly 11%. Material: CD4+ or CD8+ T cells sorted from blood, obtained in a trial of the OX40 agonist ivuxolimab. The receptor set was obtained from an adult with an advanced solid tumor such as melanoma, head and neck, liver or kidney cancer.

J is TRBJ2-7 and V is TRBV27; 16 nucleotides match TRBD2. The CDR3 sequence is 16 residues long. V dropped 5 bases and J dropped 2; count of bases not matched to a gene: 3. Germline CDR1 and CDR2: MNHEY and SMNVEV (reference sequence). In DNA, the CDR3 is TGTGCCAGCAGTCCGGGACTAGCGGGGGGGCCCTACGAGCAGTACTTC. It codes for CASSPGLAGGPYEQYF.

This clone showed up just once. The chain joins TRBV2 to TRBJ2-3; 7 bases fit TRBD1. The CDR3 covers 15 residues. Per germline, CDR1 SNHLY and CDR2 FYNNEI. The V segment lost 10 bases and the J segment 1 base; nucleotides outside the gene matches: 11. The CDR3 nucleotides read TGTGCCACCCTAACGAGGGGGCCGGGCACAGATACGCAGTATTTT. Protein sequence: CATLTRGPGTDTQYF.

The rearrangement links TRBV19 to TRBJ2-4; perhaps TRBD2 as D (6 bases). V lost 4 bases and J 4 bases, leaving 14 bases between the germline ends. This CDR3 is 15 amino acids long. Germline CDR1 reads LNHDA; CDR2 reads SQIVND (reference sequence). CDR3 DNA sequence: TGTGCCAGTAGTACCCCGGGAGTAGGGAAAAACATTCAGTACTTC. This sequence encodes CASSTPGVGKNIQYF.

This chain links TRBV9 with TRBJ2-1, with 11 bases matching TRBD1. V lost 4 bases to trimming and J lost 2 bases; unmatched junction nucleotides: 2. From germline, CDR1 is SGDLS and CDR2 YYNGEE. The CDR3 sequence is 15 residues long. In DNA, the CDR3 is TGTGCCAGCAGCCCGGACAGGGGGCCCTACAATGAGCAGTTCTTC. As protein: CASSPDRGPYNEQFF.

The chain employs TRBV11-2 and TRBJ2-5; TRBD1 might be the D (5 bases). Trimming stripped 1 base from V and 2 bases from J, with 14 bases between. The CDR3 has 16 residues. Germline CDR1 and CDR2: SGHAT and FQNNGV. The CDR3 reads CASSLVEATVQETQYF. The CDR3 DNA follows: TGTGCCAGCAGCTTAGTAGAGGCGACAGTTCAAGAGACCCAGTACTTC. The full variable domain, completed using reference TRBV11-2 and TRBJ2-5, is EAGVAQSPRYKIIEKRQSVAFWCNPISGHATLYWYQQILGQGPKLLIQFQNNGVVDDSQLPKDRFSAERLKGVDSTLKIQPAKLEDSAVYLCASSLVEATVQETQYFGPGTRLLVL.

This chain joins TRBV27 and TRBJ1-6; D is perhaps TRBD1 (6 bases). The V and J ends lost 1 base and 8 bases respectively, with 12 bases between them. Looked up from germline, CDR1 is MNHEY and CDR2 is SMNVEV (reference sequence). This CDR3 has 15 residues. CDR3 region: CASSLLSRGYSPLHF. CDR3 coding DNA: TGTGCCAGCAGTTTATTATCCAGGGGTTATTCACCCCTCCACTTT.

In its sample, this clone was seen a few times. The gene calls are TRBV7-8 and TRBJ1-4, with D unclear. The CDR3 is 13 amino acids. V shed 5 bases and J shed 6 bases, with 10 bases lying between them. Germline values: CDR1 SGHVS, CDR2 FQNEAQ. Written as DNA, the CDR3 is TGTGCCAGCAGCCCAGGCGGATATGAAAAACTGTTTTTT. As protein: CASSPGGYEKLFF.

DNA of the CDR3: TGTGCCAGCAGCGTTTTTATCACAGATACGCAGTATTTT. This translates into CASSVFITDTQYF. The rearrangement uses TRBV9 and TRBJ2-3; D is uncertain. In germline, CDR1 is SGDLS, CDR2 YYNGEE. V was shortened by 2 bases and J by 2 bases, with 6 bases between the two germline ends. The CDR3 extends over 13 amino acids.

This CDR3 reads CASSQVSGGGLSYEQYF. Here the CDR3 DNA reads TGCGCCAGCAGCCAAGTTAGCGGGGGCGGACTCTCCTACGAGCAGTACTTC. This sequence joins TRBV4-1 and TRBJ2-7; TRBD2 matches 9 bases. Losses at the gene ends were 1 base for V and 0 bases for J; bases not matched to a gene: 7. The CDR3 is made up of 17 amino acids. Germline V gives CDR1 MGHRA, CDR2 YSYEKL.

The chain joins TRBV6-1 to TRBJ2-5; the D gene could be TRBD1 or TRBD2 (5 bases each). V gave up 6 bases and J gave up 2 bases, with 16 bases separating them. The CDR3 runs 15 residues. The germline gives CDR1 MNHNS, CDR2 SASEGT. The DNA for the CDR3 is TGTGCCAGCAGCCGCAGACCGGGACCTCAAGAGACCCAGTACTTC. Translating it yields CASSRRPGPQETQYF.